Presented here are 16 T cell receptor beta chains from one specimen sequenced in a study of lymphopenia after photon versus proton radiotherapy (dated by TCRdb to between 2018 and 2021). Library creation used the immunoSEQ multiplex PCR assay. In its TCRdb copy, this immuneACCESS table keeps in-frame sequences only and misses some clones. Where compared with another copy, unresolved V genes explain less than half of these, and the others have no known cause. Within this sample are over 10,000 clones, with about 85% of them counted one time only. Around 3.3% of the sample belongs to the ten largest clones. The sample here was peripheral blood, taken from a patient treated with photon-based radiotherapy. These receptors all come from a man between 60 and 75 years old with pancreatic cancer.

This clone has just one count. This rearrangement joins TRBV5-1 to TRBJ2-2; D is unclear. Germline CDR1 is SGHRS and CDR2 is YFSETQ. The germline V and J ends were trimmed by 2 bases and 2 bases, with 7 bases remaining between them. The CDR3 extends over 14 amino acids. CDR3 loop: CASSLPPNTGELFF. CDR3 in DNA: TGCGCCAGCAGCTTACCGCCCAACACCGGGGAGCTGTTTTTT.

This chain uses TRBV4-3 with TRBJ2-7; 7 positions match TRBD1. Per the germline V gene, CDR1 is LGHNA and CDR2 is YSLEER. The CDR3 sequence is 15 residues long. The V and J ends lost 1 base and 5 bases, in that order; junction bases with no gene match: 8. In DNA form, the CDR3 reads TGCGCCAGCAGCCAAGGCTGGACAGGTGGGGACGAGCAGTACTTC. This encodes CASSQGWTGGDEQYF.

The genes are TRBV6-5 and TRBJ2-1; 7 bases align to TRBD2. V was clipped by 2 bases and J by 2 bases; unmatched bases: 3. The CDR3 consists of 15 residues. The V gene's germline CDR1 is MNHEY and CDR2 SVGAGI. CDR3 loop: CASSYSGVTYNEQFF. CDR3 coding DNA: TGTGCCAGCAGTTACAGCGGGGTAACCTACAATGAGCAGTTCTTC.

The gene calls are TRBV6-6 and TRBJ2-2, with D possibly being TRBD1 or TRBD2 (6 bases each). Between the trimmed V and J ends, which lost 6 bases and 6 bases, there was a span of 11 bases. The CDR3 contains 13 residues. Germline CDR1 and CDR2: MNHNY and SVGAGI (reference sequence). The CDR3 nucleotides are TGTGCCAGCAGGGGTAGGGGGGCCGGGGAGCTGTTTTTT. Its translation is CASRGRGAGELFF.

J is TRBJ1-3 and V is TRBV4-2; D might be TRBD1 (5 bases). Trimming pared 0 bases from V and 2 bases from J, leaving 8 bases between. The CDR3 loop spans 15 amino acids. The V gene's germline CDR1 is LGHNA and CDR2 YNFKEQ. The CDR3 bases are TGTGCCAGCAGCCAAGATGCAGGGCCTGGAAACACCATATATTTT. Protein sequence: CASSQDAGPGNTIYF.

The J gene is TRBJ1-1, the V gene TRBV29-1; D is uncertain. Between the trimmed V and J ends, which lost 3 bases and 5 bases, there was a span of 10 bases. This CDR3 is 12 amino acids long. CDR1 is SQVTM, CDR2 ANQGSEA, per germline. The CDR3, as DNA: TGCAGCGTTGAGCTCGGTCTTACTGAAGCTTTCTTT. It specifies CSVELGLTEAFF.

The chain links TRBV7-6 to TRBJ2-7; 8 nucleotides line up with TRBD2. The V segment lost 5 bases and the J segment 2 bases; nucleotides outside the gene matches: 8. Germline V gives CDR1 SGHVS, CDR2 FNYEAQ. This CDR3 region has 15 residues. In DNA, the CDR3 is TGTGCCAGCAGCGCGCAGGGGACTAGAACCTACGAGCAGTACTTC. Encoded protein: CASSAQGTRTYEQYF.

V and J are TRBV6-5 and TRBJ1-2, with 7 bases aligning to TRBD1. The junction had 5 bases not matched to a gene; V was cut back by 7 bases and J by 0 bases. CDR1 and CDR2 (germline): MNHEY, SVGAGI. CDR3 size: 14 residues. The CDR3 sequence: CASKKTGTNYGYTF. As DNA, the CDR3 is TGTGCCAGCAAGAAGACAGGGACTAACTATGGCTACACCTTC.

This chain connects TRBV6-1 to TRBJ2-1; D may be TRBD1 (6 bases). This CDR3 has 15 residues. Germline CDR1 is MNHNS and CDR2 is SASEGT. Trimming pared 3 bases from V and 15 bases from J, leaving 24 bases between. DNA of the CDR3: TGTGCCAGCAGTGACCCCAGGACAGCACGCTTTTATCCGTTCTTC. It specifies CASSDPRTARFYPFF.

This sequence joins TRBV5-1 and TRBJ1-1, with 12 bases fitting TRBD1. CDR3 length: 13 residues. J was trimmed by 10 bases and V by 4 bases; bases with no gene match: 5. Per germline, CDR1 SGHRS and CDR2 YFSETQ. CDR3 DNA sequence: TGCGCCAGCAGCATACCGGGACAGGGGGCAGCTTTCTTT. This translates into CASSIPGQGAAFF.

The chain uses TRBV30 and TRBJ1-4, with D perhaps TRBD1 (5 bases). The ends were cut back, 4 bases at V and 7 bases at J, with 10 bases in the middle. Germline CDR1 is GTSNPN and CDR2 is SVGIG (reference sequence). The CDR3 spans 12 residues. The CDR3 sequence is CAWTERGEKLFF. Here the CDR3 DNA reads TGTGCCTGGACCGAAAGGGGTGAAAAACTGTTTTTT.

The V gene is TRBV11-2, the J gene TRBJ2-5; unclear D gene. CDR3 length: 13 residues. V was cut by 5 bases and J by 4 bases, with 11 bases left in between. CDR1 and CDR2 (germline): SGHAT, FQNNGV. CDR3 bases: TGTGCCAGCAGCCTAGGGTTTTCAGAGACCCAGTACTTC. Encoded protein: CASSLGFSETQYF.

In this sample, this clone turned up a few times. The chain couples TRBV5-1 to TRBJ2-1; unclear D gene. The germline gives CDR1 SGHRS, CDR2 YFSETQ. This CDR3 has 14 amino acids. V was trimmed by 8 bases and J by 0 bases, leaving 12 bases between them. The CDR3: CASQDTSSYNEQFF. DNA for the CDR3: TGCGCCAGTCAAGACACGAGCTCCTACAATGAGCAGTTCTTC.

This clone has more than one count but fewer than ten. The chain links TRBV7-9 to TRBJ2-7; no reliable D call. Looked up from germline, CDR1 is SEHNR and CDR2 is FQNEAQ (reference sequence). This CDR3 has 13 amino acids. Trimming removed 7 bases from V and 6 bases from J, with 16 bases in between. The CDR3 coding sequence is TGTGCCAGCACTCTCCATGAATCGGTCGAGCAGTACTTC. Amino acids: CASTLHESVEQYF.

CDR3 loop: CAWSGGTSAGNEQFF. In DNA, the CDR3 is TGTGCCTGGAGTGGAGGGACATCCGCTGGAAATGAGCAGTTCTTC. V is TRBV30 and J is TRBJ2-1, with D perhaps matching TRBD1 (6 bases). The CDR3 totals 15 residues. Trimming removed 1 base at V and 7 bases at J, with 17 bases between. The germline V gene has CDR1 GTSNPN and CDR2 SVGIG (reference sequence). Full variable domain (missing parts from reference TRBV30 and TRBJ2-1): SQTIHQWPATLVQPVGSPLSLECTVEGTSNPNLYWYRQAAGRGLQLLFYSVGIGQISSEVPQNLSASRPQDRQFILSSKKLLLSDSGFYLCAWSGGTSAGNEQFFGPGTRLTVL.

The chain carries TRBV5-1 and TRBJ2-5; D tentatively fits TRBD1 or TRBD2 (5 bases each). V lost 1 base, J lost 5 bases, and 21 bases lay in between. Germline V gene sequence: CDR1 SGHRS, CDR2 YFSETQ. The CDR3 loop spans 17 amino acids. The CDR3 reads CASSLSWTTGPGETQYF. The CDR3 nucleotides are TGCGCCAGCAGCTTGAGTTGGACAACGGGGCCGGGGGAGACCCAGTACTTC.